These 30 T cell receptor beta chains share one sample of origin, sequenced in a study of cytomegalovirus exposure and HLA in healthy donors. Profiled with immunoSEQ multiplex PCR; TCRdb holds only in-frame clones, not every one. The data hold about 110,000 clones, with about 88% observed a single time. Sequencing was done on a sample of PBMCs. The receptors derive from a young woman in good health and CMV-seropositive.

The chain links TRBV7-9 to TRBJ2-2; D possibly corresponds to TRBD1 (6 bases). Germline CDR1 and CDR2: SEHNR and FQNEAQ (reference sequence). The CDR3 spans 15 residues. Trimming cost V 6 bases and J 3 bases, with 14 bases left between them. The chain's CDR3 is CASRPPGQDTGELFF. CDR3 DNA sequence: TGTGCCAGCAGGCCACCGGGACAAGACACCGGGGAGCTGTTTTTT.

V is TRBV10-3 and J is TRBJ2-3; perhaps TRBD1 as D (6 bases). The CDR3 consists of 14 residues. Deletions cut 5 bases from V and 0 bases from J, with 9 bases between. Per germline, CDR1 ENHRY and CDR2 SYGVKD. The CDR3 region is CAISPGDSTDTQYF. Written as DNA, the CDR3 is TGTGCCATCAGTCCAGGGGACAGCACAGATACGCAGTATTTT.

This sequence joins TRBV5-6 and TRBJ1-3, with D possibly matching TRBD1 (5 bases). Germline V gene sequence: CDR1 SGHDT, CDR2 YYEEEE. The V and J ends lost 4 bases and 1 base respectively, with 12 bases between them. The CDR3 runs 15 residues. CDR3 coding DNA: TGTGCCAGCAGCCGACAGTCCCGATCTGGAAACACCATATATTTT. Its translation is CASSRQSRSGNTIYF. The whole variable domain, remainder taken from reference TRBV5-6 and TRBJ1-3, is DAGVTQSPTHLIKTRGQQVTLRCSPKSGHDTVSWYQQALGQGPQFIFQYYEEEERQRGNFPDRFSGHQFPNYSSELNVNALLLGDSALYLCASSRQSRSGNTIYFGEGSWLTVV.

The chain recombines TRBV10-3 with TRBJ1-3; D gene ambiguous. CDR1 is ENHRY, CDR2 SYGVKD, per germline. The CDR3 has 15 amino acids. Trimming stripped 1 base from V and 4 bases from J, with 11 bases between. The CDR3 DNA reads TGTGCCATCAGTGAGTGGAGAGGGCAAGGAAACACCATATATTTT. This gives the protein CAISEWRGQGNTIYF.

The gene calls are TRBV11-1 and TRBJ2-7; TRBD1 is a possible D gene (5 bases). Germline CDR1 and CDR2: SGHAT and FQDESV (reference sequence). The CDR3 totals 15 residues. V was trimmed by 0 bases and J by 3 bases, leaving 12 bases between them. CDR3 in DNA: TGTGCCAGCAGCTTAGCCTATGCAGGGCGCTACGAGCAGTACTTC. Residues: CASSLAYAGRYEQYF.

For the CDR3, the DNA is TGCAGCGTCCCCGGGACAGATCCCACCGGGGAGCTGTTTTTT. Its protein product is CSVPGTDPTGELFF. The chain carries TRBV29-1 and TRBJ2-2; 7 positions agree with TRBD1. The CDR3 consists of 14 residues. J gave up 4 bases and V 6 bases, and 8 bases lay outside the gene matches. In germline, CDR1 is SQVTM, CDR2 ANQGSEA.

The rearrangement joins TRBV2 to TRBJ2-2; 8 bases agree with TRBD1. The V segment lost 4 bases and the J segment 5 bases; nucleotides outside the gene matches: 3. This CDR3 has 14 residues. Germline CDR1 reads SNHLY; CDR2 reads FYNNEI. The CDR3 DNA reads as TGTGCCAGCAGTGCCGACAGGGGTACCGGGGAGCTGTTTTTT. This gives the protein CASSADRGTGELFF.

The chain employs TRBV9 and TRBJ2-2; D might be TRBD1 (6 bases). The CDR3 extends over 16 amino acids. With 3 bases removed from V and 4 bases from J, the gap between germline ends came to 16 bases. Germline V lookup: CDR1 SGDLS, CDR2 YYNGEE. The CDR3 region has the DNA TGTGCCAGCAGCGCCGGGGATGGGGGCGGCACCGGGGAGCTGTTTTTT. This codes for CASSAGDGGGTGELFF.

The rearrangement links TRBV7-9 to TRBJ2-2; 7 bases match TRBD2. V gave up 3 bases and J gave up 0 bases; unmatched junction bases: 1. Germline lookup yields CDR1 SEHNR and CDR2 FQNEAQ (reference sequence). This CDR3 contains 15 residues. In DNA, the CDR3 is TGTGCCAGCAGCTTGGGAGGGGCGAACACCGGGGAGCTGTTTTTT. Amino acids: CASSLGGANTGELFF.

The chain recombines TRBV28 with TRBJ2-1; TRBD1 might be the D (5 bases). Germline assignment: CDR1 MDHEN and CDR2 SYDVKM. Trimming removed 1 base from V and 5 bases from J, with 9 bases in between. The length of the CDR3 is 14 residues. DNA for the CDR3: TGTGCCAGCAGTTTATCAGGGTGGGACAATGAGCAGTTCTTC. Translated, it gives CASSLSGWDNEQFF.

The genes are TRBV11-2 and TRBJ2-3; 7 bases align to TRBD2. Germline values: CDR1 SGHAT, CDR2 FQNNGV. This CDR3 spans 13 amino acids. The V gene end was trimmed by 8 bases and the J gene end by 10 bases; junction bases not matched to a gene: 12. The CDR3 nucleotides are TGTGCCAGCGGGACGTGGGGGGGGATCGCGCAGTATTTT. It codes for CASGTWGGIAQYF.

The chain links TRBV6-5 to TRBJ1-1; D is uncertain. The CDR3 is 14 residues long. Trimming left V 0 bases short and J 3 bases short, with 8 bases between. The germline CDR1 and CDR2 sequences are MNHEY and SVGAGI. The CDR3: CASSYSAGYTEAFF. DNA of the CDR3: TGTGCCAGCAGTTACTCGGCAGGCTACACTGAAGCTTTCTTT.

This chain connects TRBV7-8 to TRBJ1-1; D ambiguous. Trimming pared 1 base from V and 0 bases from J, leaving 9 bases between. Germline loops: CDR1 SGHVS, CDR2 FQNEAQ. The CDR3 is made up of 15 amino acids. The CDR3 loop is CASSLERTLNTEAFF. The CDR3 DNA follows: TGTGCCAGCAGCTTAGAGCGCACATTGAACACTGAAGCTTTCTTT. Full variable domain (missing parts from reference TRBV7-8 and TRBJ1-1): GAGVSQSPRYKVAKRGQDVALRCDPISGHVSLFWYQQALGQGPEFLTYFQNEAQLDKSGLPSDRFFAERPEGSVSTLKIQRTQQEDSAVYLCASSLERTLNTEAFFGQGTRLTVV.

The rearrangement uses TRBV5-6 and TRBJ1-5; 8 positions agree with TRBD1. The germline V gene encodes CDR1 SGHDT and CDR2 YYEEEE. The V and J ends lost 4 bases and 3 bases, in that order; junction bases with no gene match: 9. The CDR3 runs to 16 residues. The CDR3 region has the DNA TGTGCCAGCAGCCCCGGACAGGGAAAAATCAATCAGCCCCAGCATTTT. Translated, it gives CASSPGQGKINQPQHF.

The chain is built from TRBV20-1 and TRBJ2-5; no reliable D call. V was shortened by 3 bases and J by 5 bases, with 7 bases between the two germline ends. The germline CDR1 and CDR2 sequences are DFQATT and SNEGSKA (reference sequence). This CDR3 is built from 11 residues. The CDR3 spells CSASSGETQYF. CDR3 DNA sequence: TGCAGTGCTAGCTCCGGGGAGACCCAGTACTTC.

The V gene is TRBV19, the J gene TRBJ1-6; D unclear. CDR1 LNHDA and CDR2 SQIVND come from the germline V gene (reference sequence). CDR3 length equals 13 residues. V was shortened by 5 bases and J by 10 bases, with 12 bases between the two germline ends. CDR3 DNA: TGTGCCAGTAGTCAGTTTACAGCCTCACCCCTCCACTTT. Translated: CASSQFTASPLHF.

The CDR3 loop is CASSQVVWGDEKLFF. DNA of the CDR3: TGCGCCAGCAGCCAAGTGGTGTGGGGAGATGAAAAACTGTTTTTT. This chain connects TRBV4-1 to TRBJ1-4; D uncertain. The CDR3 has 15 amino acids. Deletions cut 1 base from V and 6 bases from J, with 12 bases between. The germline V gene encodes CDR1 MGHRA and CDR2 YSYEKL.

The V gene is TRBV27, the J gene TRBJ2-3; 7 nucleotides align to TRBD1. This CDR3 has 18 amino acids. V gave up 3 bases and J gave up 2 bases; unmatched junction bases: 14. CDR1 and CDR2 from the germline V gene are MNHEY and SMNVEV (reference sequence). The CDR3 here is CASSFPIGDSHITDTQYF. CDR3 DNA: TGTGCCAGCAGTTTCCCGATAGGGGACAGTCATATCACAGATACGCAGTATTTT.

The rearrangement uses TRBV11-2 and TRBJ2-5, with a tentative D call TRBD2 (6 bases). V lost 6 bases and J 2 bases, leaving 16 bases between the germline ends. Germline lookup yields CDR1 SGHAT and CDR2 FQNNGV. There are 15 residues in the CDR3. In DNA, the CDR3 is TGTGCCAGCAGGAGACTGCCAAGCGGGCAAGAGACCCAGTACTTC. It encodes CASRRLPSGQETQYF.

CDR3 region: CASTYGTELNTEAFF. In nucleotides, the CDR3 is TGTGCCAGTACCTATGGGACAGAGTTGAACACTGAAGCTTTCTTT. The chain links TRBV19 to TRBJ1-1; 7 bases agree with TRBD1. CDR3 size: 15 residues. Trimming at V came to 7 bases and at J to 0 bases, leaving 8 bases not matched to a gene. The V gene's germline CDR1 is LNHDA and CDR2 SQIVND (reference sequence). Filled out from reference TRBV19 and TRBJ1-1, the complete variable domain reads DGGITQSPKYLFRKEGQNVTLSCEQNLNHDAMYWYRQDPGQGLRLIYYSQIVNDFQKGDIAEGYSVSREKKESFPLTVTSAQKNPTAFYLCASTYGTELNTEAFFGQGTRLTVV.

The DNA of the CDR3 is TGCAGTGCCCGGGGGACCGGGGAGCTGTTTTTT. Translated: CSARGTGELFF. The chain employs TRBV20-1 and TRBJ2-2; tentative D call: TRBD2 (6 bases). The germline gives CDR1 DFQATT, CDR2 SNEGSKA (reference sequence). The length of the CDR3 is 11 residues. Trimming stripped 6 bases from V and 5 bases from J, with 7 bases between.

This clone was seen a handful of times. The chain recombines TRBV28 with TRBJ2-7, with a tentative D call TRBD1 (6 bases). The CDR3 runs 14 residues. CDR1 is MDHEN, CDR2 SYDVKM, per germline. Trimming cost V 5 bases and J 0 bases, with 11 bases left between them. The CDR3 DNA reads TGTGCCAGCAGTCTCGGACAGCTCTCCTACGAGCAGTACTTC. Its protein product is CASSLGQLSYEQYF.

The chain couples TRBV2 to TRBJ2-6, with TRBD2 as a possible D gene (7 bases). Germline CDR1 reads SNHLY; CDR2 reads FYNNEI. V was clipped by 3 bases and J by 4 bases, with 16 bases between them. This CDR3 has 17 amino acids. The CDR3 bases are TGTGCCAGCAGTGATGTTAGGGGGGGCGACGGGGCCAACGTCCTGACTTTC. Translation gives CASSDVRGGDGANVLTF.

The chain couples TRBV4-3 to TRBJ2-1, with 8 positions matching TRBD2. V lost 1 base, J lost 10 bases, and 9 bases stayed unmatched. The CDR3 loop spans 15 amino acids. The germline V gene encodes CDR1 LGHNA and CDR2 YSLEER. The CDR3 protein is CASSQALLAGREQFF. The DNA of the CDR3 is TGCGCCAGCAGCCAAGCTCTGCTAGCGGGCAGGGAGCAGTTCTTC.

The CDR3 region is CASSNGSPGGQAEKLFF. The DNA for the CDR3 is TGTGCCAGCAGCAACGGTTCCCCAGGGGGCCAAGCTGAAAAACTGTTTTTT. V and J are TRBV21-1 and TRBJ1-4; TRBD1, as called in the table, went unchecked against the DNA. TRBV21-1 is a pseudogene locus. The CDR3 spans 17 residues.

The chain recombines TRBV9 with TRBJ1-1, with 7 bases that match TRBD1. V trimming: 3 bases; J trimming: 4 bases; junction bases outside the gene matches: 3. This CDR3 spans 13 amino acids. Germline CDR1 SGDLS, CDR2 YYNGEE. This CDR3 is CASSATGSTEAFF. CDR3 sequence (DNA): TGTGCCAGCAGCGCGACAGGGAGCACTGAAGCTTTCTTT. Supplemented by reference TRBV9 and TRBJ1-1, the full variable domain reads DSGVTQTPKHLITATGQRVTLRCSPRSGDLSVYWYQQSLDQGLQFLIQYYNGEERAKGNILERFSAQQFPDLHSELNLSSLELGDSALYFCASSATGSTEAFFGQGTRLTVV.

This clone was counted only a few times. The J gene is TRBJ1-6, the V gene TRBV5-4; 7 nucleotides line up with TRBD1. Germline CDR1 SGHNT, CDR2 YYREEE (reference sequence). This CDR3 is built from 17 residues. V shed 0 bases, J shed 10 bases, and the junction held 13 bases outside the gene matches. Here the CDR3 DNA reads TGTGCCAGCAGCTTGGGCCAACAACAGGGGAAAAAATCACCCCTCCACTTT. It translates to CASSLGQQQGKKSPLHF.

The chain employs TRBV7-9 and TRBJ2-3, with a tentative D call TRBD2 (5 bases). The CDR3 loop spans 14 amino acids. In germline, CDR1 is SEHNR, CDR2 FQNEAQ (reference sequence). The germline V and J ends were trimmed by 1 base and 4 bases, with 9 bases remaining between them. The CDR3 coding sequence is TGTGCCAGCAGCTTAGGGGGAGTCTCAGATACGCAGTATTTT. It codes for CASSLGGVSDTQYF.

The V gene is TRBV6-1, the J gene TRBJ1-5, with TRBD1 matching over 7 bases. V gave up 6 bases and J gave up 16 bases; unmatched junction bases: 9. The CDR3 spans 11 residues. Germline V gives CDR1 MNHNS, CDR2 SASEGT. This CDR3 is CASRATGSEHF. The DNA for the CDR3 is TGTGCCAGCAGGGCGACAGGGAGCGAACATTTT.

The rearrangement links TRBV6-1 to TRBJ1-1, with D possibly matching TRBD1 (5 bases). Germline CDR1 reads MNHNS; CDR2 reads SASEGT. Trimming shortened V by 5 bases and J by 4 bases, and 8 bases separated the two germline ends. The CDR3 has 12 residues. CDR3 residues: CASSQGRTEAFF. Here the CDR3 DNA reads TGTGCCAGCAGTCAGGGCCGCACTGAAGCTTTCTTT.